This TCR beta chain emerged from a study of shared clonotypes between healthy human individuals. V trimming: 3 bases; J trimming: 4 bases; junction bases outside the gene matches: 12. The CDR3 spans 19 residues. Germline V gene lookup returns CDR1 MDHEN and CDR2 SYDVKM. Replicate PCRs from sorted subsets contained roughly 200 ng DNA, which is 30,000 to 35,000 T cell genomes. Some clones are missing from TCRdb's copy, which holds only in-frame ones; the method was immunoSEQ multiplex PCR. The sample yields approximately 340,000 clones, roughly 70% seen once. Donors were Caucasian adults residing in Nashville, Tennessee, USA. Whole-study results and caveats: A generally larger estimated richness was seen in naive subsets than in memory subsets.

Only one count was recorded for this clone. The target antigen is unknown. Sequencing was carried out using memory CD4+ T cells sorted from blood. As for subset: CD45RA-negative fraction. The chain links TRBV28 to TRBJ2-2; 12 bases are shared with TRBD2. The TCR comes from a man aged 25-45 years in good health. The CDR3 nucleotides are TGTGCCAGCAGTTTTCAAGGTCTTGGACTAGCGGGATTCACCGGGGAGCTGTTTTTT. Protein sequence: CASSFQGLGLAGFTGELFF.